This TCR beta chain was sequenced in a study of technical replicates of blood from several donors. Method: immunoSEQ multiplex PCR; TCRdb's copy keeps in-frame clones and lacks some. The sample records about 70,000 clones, around 85% being singletons. This clone was detected only a few times. The CDR3 loop spans 15 amino acids. CDR1 is MNHEY and CDR2 is SVGAGI in the germline V gene. Losses at the gene ends were 5 bases for V and 6 bases for J; bases not matched to a gene: 7. The TCR sequence derives from a human donor in good health. Some clones in this sample may be carry-over from other donors' samples. The chain recombines TRBV6-5 with TRBJ1-4; the match to TRBD1 covers 9 bases. Sequencing was carried out using PBMCs. CDR3 in amino acids: CASSPNRGQDEKLFF. The CDR3 bases are TGTGCCAGCAGTCCTAACAGGGGGCAGGATGAAAAACTGTTTTTT.